One sample yielded the 25 T cell receptor beta chains listed below, sequenced in a study of identical twins. TCRdb re-derived calls from the 5' RACE reads in MiXCR, one entry per CDR3 protein. The data show 1.5 million to 2 million distinct CDR3 sequences, roughly 35% seen once. Sequences were obtained from cord blood. The receptors were sampled from a newborn girl in good health.

The chain combines TRBV20-1 with TRBJ2-3; 12 bases agree with TRBD2. V lost 6 bases, J lost 1 base, and 14 bases stayed unmatched. Per germline, CDR1 DFQATT and CDR2 SNEGSKA (reference sequence). CDR3 size: 18 residues. The DNA of the CDR3 is TGCAGTGCGGACAGGACTAGCGGGATAATGGGTTGCACAGATACGCAGTATTTT. Encoded protein: CSADRTSGIMGCTDTQYF.

V is TRBV12-3 or TRBV12-4 and J is TRBJ1-5; the D gene is possibly TRBD1 (6 bases). The CDR3 runs 15 residues. Trimming cost V 7 bases and J 1 base, with 14 bases left between them. CDR3 DNA sequence: TGTGCCAGCACCACCGGACAGCCCAGCAATCAGCCCCAGCATTTT. This gives the protein CASTTGQPSNQPQHF.

Of note for this clonotype: One junction end does not reproduce the germline sequence, and a read error may be involved. The chain carries TRBV4-2 and TRBJ1-5; TRBD1 matches 8 bases. Germline lookup yields CDR1 LGHNA and CDR2 YNFKEQ. CDR3 size: 17 residues. The CDR3 DNA reads as TGTCCCAGCAGCCAAGGATGGGGACAGGAAGGGATTAGTCCCCAGCATTTT. Amino acid sequence: CPSSQGWGQEGISPQHF.

This clonotype was found once. The chain links TRBV27 to TRBJ1-5; TRBD1 is a possible D gene (6 bases). There are 17 residues in the CDR3. V lost 6 bases to trimming and J lost 1 base, with 19 bases between them. Germline V CDR1 and CDR2: MNHEY, SMNVEV (reference sequence). The CDR3 DNA follows: TGTGCCAGCAGCAAGACCAGCAGGGGTGTAAGCAATCAGCCCCAGCATTTT. This codes for CASSKTSRGVSNQPQHF.

The chain recombines TRBV20-1 with TRBJ1-5; the D gene is possibly TRBD1 (5 bases). Per germline, CDR1 DFQATT and CDR2 SNEGSKA (reference sequence). Trimming pared 1 base from V and 6 bases from J, leaving 13 bases between. The CDR3 has 14 residues. Here the CDR3 reads CSARAAGGSQPQHF. The CDR3 DNA follows: TGCAGTGCTAGAGCAGCGGGGGGAAGTCAGCCCCAGCATTTT.

In its sample, this clonotype was seen a few times. The rearrangement joins TRBV29-1 to TRBJ1-2, with 7 nucleotides matching TRBD1. In germline, CDR1 is SQVTM, CDR2 ANQGSEA. The V gene end was trimmed by 4 bases and the J gene end by 8 bases; junction bases not matched to a gene: 10. The CDR3 covers 13 residues. The CDR3 bases are TGCAGCGTTGTACGGACAGGTGTGGGGGGCTACACCTTC. Its translation: CSVVRTGVGGYTF.

The V and J genes are TRBV7-9 and TRBJ1-2, with TRBD1 identical over 7 bases. CDR3 size: 15 residues. Germline V gene lookup returns CDR1 SEHNR and CDR2 FQNEAQ (reference sequence). V dropped 3 bases and J dropped 1; count of bases not matched to a gene: 5. The CDR3 coding sequence is TGTGCCAGCAGCTTCAACAGGGGCTATAACTATGGCTACACCTTC. Residues: CASSFNRGYNYGYTF. Variable domain in full (rest from reference TRBV7-9 and TRBJ1-2): DTGVSQNPRHKITKRGQNVTFRCDPISEHNRLYWYRQTLGQGPEFLTYFQNEAQLEKSRLLSDRFSAERPKGSFSTLEIQRTEQGDSAMYLCASSFNRGYNYGYTFGSGTRLTVV.

This clonotype has ten or more counts. V usage is TRBV11-2 and J usage is TRBJ1-4; 8 bases are a match to TRBD1. The germline V gene has CDR1 SGHAT and CDR2 FQNNGV. Trimming took 5 bases from V and 2 from J; bases not matched to a gene: 4. This CDR3 is 15 amino acids long. CDR3 in DNA: TGTGCCAGCAGCCTCGACAGGGGCACTAATGAAAAACTGTTTTTT. It encodes CASSLDRGTNEKLFF.

This clonotype was seen only once. The CDR3: CASSLAVGGTKNIQYF. CDR3 DNA sequence: TGTGCCAGCAGCCTTGCCGTAGGGGGGACCAAAAACATTCAGTACTTC. The genes are TRBV7-2 and TRBJ2-4; D could derive from TRBD1 or TRBD2 (6 bases each). CDR1 is SGHTA, CDR2 FQGNSA, per germline. V lost 5 bases and J 2 bases, leaving 16 bases between the germline ends. This CDR3 has 16 residues.

This chain joins TRBV2 and TRBJ2-3; 7 bases map to TRBD1. J lost 3 bases, V lost 5 bases, and 11 bases had no gene match. This CDR3 has 16 amino acids. Germline V lookup: CDR1 SNHLY, CDR2 FYNNEI. As DNA, the CDR3 is TGTGCCAGCAGTAGTTCCCCGGGACAGCGGACAGATACGCAGTATTTT. Its translation is CASSSSPGQRTDTQYF.

This chain connects TRBV20-1 to TRBJ2-1; D is undetermined. The CDR3 has 12 residues. CDR1 DFQATT and CDR2 SNEGSKA come from the germline V gene (reference sequence). The V and J ends lost 1 base and 8 bases respectively, with 9 bases between them. CDR3: CSARGSSYEQFF. The CDR3 nucleotides are TGCAGTGCTAGAGGTAGTAGCTATGAGCAGTTCTTC.

This clonotype appeared a few times. The rearrangement links TRBV25-1 to TRBJ2-3; D remains ambiguous. V was shortened by 5 bases and J by 0 bases, with 9 bases between the two germline ends. Looked up from germline, CDR1 is MGHDK and CDR2 is SYGVNS. This CDR3 has 14 amino acids. CDR3 nucleotide sequence: TGTGCCAGCAGTAAGGACCCTAGCACAGATACGCAGTATTTT. Encoded protein: CASSKDPSTDTQYF.

The chain uses TRBV20-1 and TRBJ2-3, with 10 bases aligning to TRBD2. Germline values: CDR1 DFQATT, CDR2 SNEGSKA (reference sequence). The length of the CDR3 is 14 residues. Trimming at V came to 0 bases and at J to 5 bases, leaving 2 bases not matched to a gene. CDR3 sequence reads: CSAREASGGDTQYF. CDR3 nucleotides: TGCAGTGCTAGAGAGGCTAGCGGGGGAGATACGCAGTATTTT.

This clonotype was recorded a few times. This chain joins TRBV5-1 and TRBJ1-2; a possible D gene is TRBD1 (6 bases). The CDR3 consists of 13 residues. The V end lost 2 bases, the J end lost 7 bases, and 12 bases lay between the germline ends. Germline CDR1 is SGHRS and CDR2 is YFSETQ. CDR3 region: CASSFRGGAGYTF. The CDR3 DNA reads TGCGCCAGCAGCTTTAGAGGGGGAGCTGGCTACACCTTC.

Here the CDR3 reads CASSQWRQGLNEQFF. CDR3 DNA: TGTGCCAGCAGCCAATGGAGACAGGGGTTAAATGAGCAGTTCTTC. This rearrangement joins TRBV14 to TRBJ2-1; 8 positions agree with TRBD1. The CDR3 sequence is 15 residues long. The junction had 7 bases not matched to a gene; V was cut back by 2 bases and J by 7 bases. CDR1 is SGHDN and CDR2 is FVKESK in the germline V gene.

This clonotype was observed a few times. The V call is TRBV21-1, the J call TRBJ2-7; the table assigns TRBD2, which was not confirmed against the DNA. TRBV21-1 counts as a pseudogene. The CDR3 is 18 amino acids. The CDR3 loop is CASSKGFPREKLYYEQYF. CDR3 in DNA: TGTGCCAGCAGCAAAGGGTTCCCTCGGGAGAAACTTTACTACGAGCAGTACTTC.

This clonotype has a handful of counts. Here the CDR3 reads CASTKINPGTDNNEQFF. CDR3 bases: TGTGCCAGCACCAAAATTAACCCAGGGACAGATAACAATGAGCAGTTCTTC. The chain combines TRBV7-9 with TRBJ2-1; 7 bases fit TRBD1. The CDR3 consists of 17 residues. Per the germline V gene, CDR1 is SEHNR and CDR2 is FQNEAQ (reference sequence). V lost 7 bases and J lost 5; bases outside the gene matches: 17. The entire variable domain, with the rest obtained from reference TRBV7-9 and TRBJ2-1, is as follows: DTGVSQNPRHKITKRGQNVTFRCDPISEHNRLYWYRQTLGQGPEFLTYFQNEAQLEKSRLLSDRFSAERPKGSFSTLEIQRTEQGDSAMYLCASTKINPGTDNNEQFFGPGTRLTVL.

The sample holds one count of this clonotype. Germline and junction disagree at one end, which may indicate a read error. The V and J genes are TRBV20-1 and TRBJ1-2; TRBD1 matches 7 bases. The length of the CDR3 is 16 residues. Germline CDR1 is DFQATT and CDR2 is SNEGSKA (reference sequence). CDR3 in DNA: TGCAGCGCTAGAACCCCCACGACAGGGCTGGGAGGTGGCTACACCTTC. Translating it yields CSARTPTTGLGGGYTF.

The chain combines TRBV11-2 with TRBJ2-7; TRBD1 agrees at 9 bases. V shed 6 bases and J 7 bases; nucleotides not matched to a gene: 10. CDR3 size: 14 residues. CDR1 and CDR2 (germline): SGHAT, FQNNGV. This CDR3 is CASSPRDRVNEQYF. As DNA, the CDR3 is TGTGCCAGCAGTCCCCGGGACAGGGTCAATGAGCAGTACTTC.

This rearrangement joins TRBV10-3 to TRBJ2-7, with 12 bases lining up with TRBD2. The CDR3 runs 15 residues. Germline CDR1 is ENHRY and CDR2 is SYGVKD. J was trimmed by 7 bases and V by 4 bases; bases with no gene match: 8. The CDR3 sequence is CAISGASGGAAEQYF. Written as DNA, the CDR3 is TGTGCCATCAGTGGGGCTAGCGGGGGGGCGGCTGAGCAGTACTTC.

The V and J genes are TRBV4-2 and TRBJ2-1; D may be TRBD1 or TRBD2 (6 bases each). The CDR3 has 17 amino acids. Per the germline V gene, CDR1 is LGHNA and CDR2 is YNFKEQ. V lost 0 bases and J 2 bases, leaving 14 bases between the germline ends. The CDR3 coding sequence is TGTGCCAGCAGCCAAGATCTGAGGGGGAGGACCTACAATGAGCAGTTCTTC. Residues: CASSQDLRGRTYNEQFF.

The chain recombines TRBV20-1 with TRBJ2-5, with 9 bases that match TRBD1. The length of the CDR3 is 14 residues. CDR1 is DFQATT, CDR2 SNEGSKA, per germline (reference sequence). Trimming removed 6 bases from V and 11 bases from J; junction bases left unmatched: 16. Written as DNA, the CDR3 is TGCAGTGCCTACCCGGGACAGGGCCGGAATGAGCAGTACTTC. Its translation is CSAYPGQGRNEQYF.

This clonotype was counted a few times. The genes are TRBV2 and TRBJ2-1, with 11 bases matching TRBD2. V lost 6 bases and J lost 8; bases outside the gene matches: 6. The CDR3 covers 14 residues. Germline V gene sequence: CDR1 SNHLY, CDR2 FYNNEI. CDR3 sequence reads: CASRIAGGLHEQFF. The CDR3 DNA sequence: TGTGCCAGCAGGATAGCGGGGGGGCTTCATGAGCAGTTCTTC.

This chain uses TRBV25-1 with TRBJ1-5; a possible D gene is TRBD1 (5 bases). Germline lookup yields CDR1 MGHDK and CDR2 SYGVNS. The CDR3 extends over 15 amino acids. Trimming left V 3 bases short and J 7 bases short, with 16 bases between. The CDR3 reads CASSDWGGNEQPQHF. The CDR3 DNA is TGTGCCAGCAGTGACTGGGGGGGAAACGAGCAGCCCCAGCATTTT.

V gene TRBV20-1 combines with J gene TRBJ2-1; 11 bases are shared with TRBD2. The CDR3 is 14 residues long. Germline V gene data show CDR1 as DFQATT and CDR2 as SNEGSKA (reference sequence). After removal of 5 bases from V and 9 bases from J, the junction contained 9 bases not matched to a gene. The CDR3 DNA follows: TGCAGTGCTCCACGACCCGGGACTAGCGGTGAGCAGTTCTTC. Translation: CSAPRPGTSGEQFF.